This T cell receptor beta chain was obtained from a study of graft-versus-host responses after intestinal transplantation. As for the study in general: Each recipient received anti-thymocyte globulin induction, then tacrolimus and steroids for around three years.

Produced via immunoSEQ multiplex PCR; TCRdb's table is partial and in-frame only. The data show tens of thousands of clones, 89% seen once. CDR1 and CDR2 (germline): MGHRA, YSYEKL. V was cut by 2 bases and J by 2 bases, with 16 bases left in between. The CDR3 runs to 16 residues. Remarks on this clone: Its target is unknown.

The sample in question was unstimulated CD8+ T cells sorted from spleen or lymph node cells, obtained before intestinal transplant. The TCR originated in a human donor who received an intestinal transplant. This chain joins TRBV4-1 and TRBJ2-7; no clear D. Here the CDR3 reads CASSQWVLGSAYEQYF. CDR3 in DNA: TGCGCCAGCAGCCAATGGGTTTTGGGCTCCGCCTACGAGCAGTACTTC.